The 19 T cell receptor beta chains presented below share a single source sample, sequenced in a study of OX40 agonist ivuxolimab in advanced cancers. Sequenced by immunoSEQ multiplex PCR; TCRdb stores in-frame clones only, minus some. This table has over 75,000 clones, 80% to 90% appearing once. This specimen consisted of CD4+ or CD8+ T cells sorted from blood, obtained in a trial of the OX40 agonist ivuxolimab. Source of these receptors: an adult with an advanced solid tumor such as melanoma, head and neck, liver or kidney cancer.

This clone appeared a single time. This chain joins TRBV6-6 and TRBJ2-3; 8 bases line up with TRBD2. The CDR3 totals 12 residues. Looked up from germline, CDR1 is MNHNY and CDR2 is SVGAGI (reference sequence). CDR3 coding DNA: TGTGCAACCGGACTAGCTTTAGATACGCAGTATTTT. Translating it yields CATGLALDTQYF.

J is TRBJ2-3 and V is TRBV19, with 9 bases lining up with TRBD2. V gave up 5 bases and J gave up 2 bases; unmatched junction bases: 5. The CDR3 loop spans 15 amino acids. Germline V gene lookup returns CDR1 LNHDA and CDR2 SQIVND (reference sequence). CDR3 protein: CASSLAGLSTDTQYF. The CDR3 DNA reads as TGTGCCAGTAGTCTAGCGGGATTGTCCACAGATACGCAGTATTTT. Looking up the rest from reference TRBV19 and TRBJ2-3 gives the full variable domain: DGGITQSPKYLFRKEGQNVTLSCEQNLNHDAMYWYRQDPGQGLRLIYYSQIVNDFQKGDIAEGYSVSREKKESFPLTVTSAQKNPTAFYLCASSLAGLSTDTQYFGPGTRLTVL.

This chain links TRBV5-6 with TRBJ2-5; possible D gene TRBD2, 6 bases. V was shortened by 5 bases and J by 7 bases, with 21 bases between the two germline ends. The CDR3 totals 15 residues. CDR1 is SGHDT and CDR2 is YYEEEE in the germline V gene. CDR3 amino acids: CASSQIGLSAGTQYF. The CDR3 DNA is TGTGCCAGCAGTCAGATCGGACTATCGGCGGGGACCCAGTACTTC.

The gene calls are TRBV5-1 and TRBJ2-7, with D tentatively TRBD1 or TRBD2 (5 bases each). Per germline, CDR1 SGHRS and CDR2 YFSETQ. V lost 3 bases to trimming and J lost 0 bases, with 13 bases between them. This CDR3 has 15 residues. CDR3 residues: CASSSAGTDSYEQYF. The CDR3 DNA sequence: TGCGCCAGCAGCTCCGCCGGGACGGACTCCTACGAGCAGTACTTC.

The chain combines TRBV27 with TRBJ2-6; D unclear. Trimming left V 4 bases short and J 2 bases short, with 12 bases between. The CDR3 is 16 residues long. The germline gives CDR1 MNHEY, CDR2 SMNVEV (reference sequence). DNA for the CDR3: TGTGCCAGCAGTTCCCCCCCGACTCCTGGGGCCAACGTCCTGACTTTC. This codes for CASSSPPTPGANVLTF. The entire variable domain, with the rest obtained from reference TRBV27 and TRBJ2-6, is as follows: EAQVTQNPRYLITVTGKKLTVTCSQNMNHEYMSWYRQDPGLGLRQIYYSMNVEVTDKGDVPEGYKVSRKEKRNFPLILESPSPNQTSLYFCASSSPPTPGANVLTFGAGSRLTVL.

The chain links TRBV7-6 to TRBJ2-7; maybe TRBD1 (5 bases). V dropped 4 bases and J dropped 2 bases, with 12 bases sitting between them. CDR1 and CDR2 (germline): SGHVS, FNYEAQ. This CDR3 is built from 14 residues. CDR3 sequence (DNA): TGTGCCAGCAGCTCCCTTCAGGGAACCTACGAGCAGTACTTC. As protein: CASSSLQGTYEQYF.

The chain joins TRBV6-5 to TRBJ2-7, with 8 bases matching TRBD1. J lost 4 bases, V lost 4 bases, and 6 bases had no gene match. Germline-derived CDR1 and CDR2 are MNHEY and SVGAGI. The CDR3 length is 14 residues. DNA of the CDR3: TGTGCCAGCAGTTCGTACAGGGGGTTTTACGAGCAGTACGTC. This encodes CASSSYRGFYEQYV.

The chain is built from TRBV10-1 and TRBJ2-5, with 7 nucleotides matching TRBD1. The CDR3 has 15 residues. V lost 3 bases and J lost 5; bases outside the gene matches: 9. In germline, CDR1 is WNHNN, CDR2 SYGVQD (reference sequence). The CDR3 sequence: CASSDSRTGPETQYF. DNA for the CDR3: TGCGCCAGCAGTGATTCCAGGACAGGCCCCGAGACCCAGTACTTC.

Regarding this clone: The germline gene is not matched at one end of the junction; a read error may be the cause. V gene TRBV19 combines with J gene TRBJ2-1; the match to TRBD2 covers 11 bases. The V gene's germline CDR1 is LNHDA and CDR2 SQIVND (reference sequence). The CDR3 runs to 20 residues. The CDR3, as DNA: TGTGCCAGTAGCATAGACACCCAGGGTCGGTTTAGCGGGAGGGTGGATGAGCAGTTCTTC. This encodes CASSIDTQGRFSGRVDEQFF.

The chain is built from TRBV6-6 and TRBJ1-1, with TRBD1 identical over 7 bases. CDR3 length: 14 residues. Germline V gives CDR1 MNHNY, CDR2 SVGAGI (reference sequence). The ends lost 5 bases at V and 4 bases at J; junction bases unmatched: 7. The CDR3 spells CASSNQGGSTEAFF. For the CDR3, the DNA is TGTGCCAGCAGTAACCAGGGGGGTTCCACTGAAGCTTTCTTT.

V is TRBV10-2 and J is TRBJ2-2; D remains ambiguous. The CDR3 extends over 14 amino acids. CDR1 and CDR2 from the germline V gene are WSHSY and SAAADI. The V gene lost 0 bases and the J gene lost 1 base, with 3 bases spanning the gap. The CDR3 is CASSESGNTGELFF. The CDR3, as DNA: TGCGCCAGCAGTGAGTCAGGGAACACCGGGGAGCTGTTTTTT.

This clone was seen just once. The chain joins TRBV2 to TRBJ1-4; no clear D. Per the germline V gene, CDR1 is SNHLY and CDR2 is FYNNEI. The CDR3 totals 14 residues. V lost 3 bases, J lost 8 bases, and 13 bases lay in between. The CDR3 protein is CASSESRQREKLFF. Here the CDR3 DNA reads TGTGCCAGCAGTGAGAGCCGGCAGAGGGAAAAACTGTTTTTT.

The J gene is TRBJ2-1, the V gene TRBV15; 12 bases agree with TRBD2. Unmatched junction bases numbered 11, after V lost 5 bases and J lost 9 bases. The length of the CDR3 is 16 residues. Germline V gives CDR1 LNHNV, CDR2 YYDKDF (reference sequence). The CDR3 loop is CATSSRLAGVTIEQFF. CDR3 nucleotides: TGTGCCACCAGCTCCCGACTAGCGGGAGTTACGATTGAGCAGTTCTTC.

As for this clone: A junction boundary mismatches the germline segment, possibly from a read error. This chain links TRBV5-1 with TRBJ2-2; a possible D gene is TRBD2 (5 bases). Germline values: CDR1 SGHRS, CDR2 YFSETQ. The CDR3 spans 16 residues. CDR3: CTSSLTASRNTGELFF. DNA of the CDR3: TGCACCAGCAGCTTGACGGCTAGCAGGAACACCGGGGAGCTGTTTTTT.

V usage is TRBV18 and J usage is TRBJ1-1; D gene ambiguous. V dropped 3 bases and J dropped 0 bases, with 8 bases sitting between them. Germline CDR1 and CDR2: KGHSH and LQKENI. The CDR3 runs 14 residues. In DNA, the CDR3 is TGTGCCAGCTCACCGCCGCATATGAACACTGAAGCTTTCTTT. This gives the protein CASSPPHMNTEAFF.

The J gene is TRBJ2-2, the V gene TRBV19, with TRBD1 identical over 11 bases. This CDR3 has 16 amino acids. Losses at the gene ends were 5 bases for V and 5 bases for J; bases not matched to a gene: 7. CDR1 and CDR2 from the germline V gene are LNHDA and SQIVND (reference sequence). CDR3 residues: CASSGGQGAGTGELFF. The CDR3 DNA reads as TGTGCCAGTAGTGGAGGACAGGGGGCGGGTACCGGGGAGCTGTTTTTT.

The chain combines TRBV27 with TRBJ1-6; no firm D call. Germline CDR1 MNHEY, CDR2 SMNVEV (reference sequence). The CDR3 is made up of 13 amino acids. Trimming pared 4 bases from V and 7 bases from J, leaving 8 bases between. In nucleotides, the CDR3 is TGTGCCAGCAGTTCTCTCCAAAATTCACCCCTCCACTTT. Its translation is CASSSLQNSPLHF.

This clone was recorded once. The J gene is TRBJ2-5, the V gene TRBV10-1; D is possibly TRBD2 (6 bases). The CDR3 is made up of 14 amino acids. Trimming pared 7 bases from V and 4 bases from J, leaving 16 bases between. Germline CDR1 and CDR2: WNHNN and SYGVQD (reference sequence). The CDR3 here is CASMDPTRPETQYF. In DNA form, the CDR3 reads TGCGCCAGCATGGACCCGACTAGGCCAGAGACCCAGTACTTC.

V usage is TRBV5-1 and J usage is TRBJ2-1, with TRBD2 matching 9 bases. Germline CDR1 SGHRS, CDR2 YFSETQ. The CDR3 extends over 16 amino acids. Trimming cost V 3 bases and J 1 base; bases outside gene matches: 5. CDR3: CASSWSSGISYNEQFF. The DNA of the CDR3 is TGCGCCAGCAGCTGGTCTAGCGGGATTTCCTACAATGAGCAGTTCTTC.